Described below is a single T cell receptor (beta chain) sequence and its context. Profiled with immunoSEQ multiplex PCR; TCRdb holds only in-frame clones, not every one. This sample has fewer than 55,000 clones, with just under 90% found just once. The germline V gene has CDR1 WSHSY and CDR2 SAAADI. Trimming left V 4 bases short and J 7 bases short, with 9 bases between. The CDR3 runs 12 residues. This sample was taken from a study of blood T cell repertoires in COVID-19. What was sequenced was peripheral blood. This sequence originates from an elderly man with active or convalescent COVID-19. V and J are TRBV10-2 and TRBJ2-3; TRBD1 might be the D (6 bases). CDR3 region: CASSAGTHTQYF. CDR3 nucleotides: TGCGCCAGCAGTGCCGGGACACATACGCAGTATTTT.